One and the same sample provided the 17 T cell receptor beta chains below, sequenced in a study of CD8+ T cells in alopecia areata. TCR sequencing used cDNA made by reverse transcription of extracted RNA. Clones were read by immunoSEQ multiplex PCR, and TCRdb kept only the in-frame ones, dropping some. The table includes 170,000 or so clones, about 63% detected once. The sequencing used CD4+ T cells sorted from blood, collected at week 0. The receptor source for this set is a human donor with alopecia areata.

V gene TRBV5-6 combines with J gene TRBJ1-5; the D gene is possibly TRBD1 (5 bases). This CDR3 is built from 15 residues. The V end was cut by 0 bases, the J end by 4 bases, with 11 bases between. Germline values: CDR1 SGHDT, CDR2 YYEEEE. The CDR3 region has the DNA TGTGCCAGCAGCTTGGGGGACGGAAAAAATCAGCCCCAGCATTTT. This codes for CASSLGDGKNQPQHF.

Only a few counts were recorded for this clone. The V gene is TRBV19, the J gene TRBJ1-1; TRBD1 agrees at 10 bases. Germline values: CDR1 LNHDA, CDR2 SQIVND (reference sequence). CDR3 length equals 16 residues. Trimming at V came to 5 bases and at J to 4 bases, leaving 10 bases not matched to a gene. CDR3: CASSSFDRGRVTEAFF. The CDR3 nucleotides read TGTGCCAGTAGTTCATTCGACAGGGGGCGAGTCACTGAAGCTTTCTTT.

This clone was detected once. The chain links TRBV5-6 to TRBJ1-2, with 7 bases fitting TRBD1. CDR1 and CDR2 (germline): SGHDT, YYEEEE. This CDR3 region has 12 residues. V lost 4 bases to trimming and J lost 10 bases; unmatched junction nucleotides: 7. CDR3 in amino acids: CASSRATGPYTF. The CDR3, as DNA: TGTGCCAGCAGCAGGGCGACAGGGCCCTACACCTTC. Combining the CDR3 with reference TRBV5-6 and TRBJ1-2 gives the whole variable domain DAGVTQSPTHLIKTRGQQVTLRCSPKSGHDTVSWYQQALGQGPQFIFQYYEEEERQRGNFPDRFSGHQFPNYSSELNVNALLLGDSALYLCASSRATGPYTFGSGTRLTVV.

The chain has TRBV7-7 and TRBJ1-2; D possibly corresponds to TRBD1 (6 bases). The CDR3 is 16 residues long. Trimming stripped 4 bases from V and 2 bases from J, with 17 bases between. Per the germline V gene, CDR1 is SSHAT and CDR2 is FNYEAQ (reference sequence). The DNA of the CDR3 is TGTGCCAGCAGCTCAAGGGGGGTCGGTGGGAACTATGGCTACACCTTC. This gives the protein CASSSRGVGGNYGYTF.

V usage is TRBV29-1 and J usage is TRBJ2-5; 11 nucleotides align to TRBD2. The CDR3 sequence is 14 residues long. The germline V gene encodes CDR1 SQVTM and CDR2 ANQGSEA. After removal of 7 bases from V and 4 bases from J, the junction contained 8 bases not matched to a gene. The CDR3 here is CSAISGGALETQYF. The CDR3 DNA sequence: TGCAGCGCGATTAGCGGGGGGGCATTAGAGACCCAGTACTTC.

The chain links TRBV7-9 to TRBJ2-7; a weak D match, TRBD1 (6 bases). Trimming took off 6 bases at V and 4 bases at J, with 10 bases between the two ends. The CDR3 covers 12 residues. Germline assignment: CDR1 SEHNR and CDR2 FQNEAQ (reference sequence). For the CDR3, the DNA is TGTGCCAGCAGTCTCGGACAGTACGAGCAGTACTTC. Protein product: CASSLGQYEQYF.

The sample holds a few counts of this clone. V gene TRBV29-1 combines with J gene TRBJ2-1; 10 bases are a match to TRBD1. The CDR3 sequence is 12 residues long. The V and J ends lost 6 bases and 8 bases, in that order; junction bases with no gene match: 4. Germline lookup yields CDR1 SQVTM and CDR2 ANQGSEA. This CDR3 reads CSVRTGGDEQFF. CDR3 in DNA: TGCAGCGTCAGGACAGGGGGGGATGAGCAGTTCTTC.

The V gene is TRBV4-3, the J gene TRBJ2-5; 8 nucleotides align to TRBD1. V lost 1 base and J lost 4; bases outside the gene matches: 5. Germline V gives CDR1 LGHNA, CDR2 YSLEER. This CDR3 contains 15 residues. The CDR3: CASSQGTGLGETQYF. CDR3 nucleotides: TGCGCCAGCAGCCAAGGGACAGGGTTGGGAGAGACCCAGTACTTC.

A few counts support this clone. V gene TRBV19 combines with J gene TRBJ1-5; D is ambiguous. With 5 bases removed from V and 7 bases from J, the gap between germline ends came to 21 bases. CDR1 and CDR2 from the germline V gene are LNHDA and SQIVND (reference sequence). This CDR3 is 16 amino acids long. CDR3 amino acids: CASSAPTALGDQPQHF. The CDR3 DNA follows: TGTGCCAGTAGTGCCCCCACGGCCCTCGGAGACCAGCCCCAGCATTTT.

The chain has TRBV7-9 and TRBJ1-2, with 9 bases lining up with TRBD1. CDR1 is SEHNR, CDR2 FQNEAQ, per germline (reference sequence). Trimming removed 5 bases from V and 4 bases from J; junction bases left unmatched: 5. The CDR3 contains 14 residues. The CDR3 sequence is CASSMGQGSYGYTF. The CDR3 DNA follows: TGTGCCAGCAGCATGGGACAGGGTAGCTATGGCTACACCTTC.

The chain couples TRBV29-1 to TRBJ1-1, with 10 bases aligning to TRBD1. CDR1 and CDR2 from the germline V gene are SQVTM and ANQGSEA. The CDR3 has 13 amino acids. The trim removed 6 bases at V and 2 bases at J, leaving 3 bases unmatched. The CDR3 is CSVGQGPNTEAFF. In DNA, the CDR3 is TGCAGCGTGGGACAGGGGCCCAACACTGAAGCTTTCTTT.

This clone was seen a few times. CDR3 bases: TGCAGCGCCACTCAGGGGGGCACTGAAGCTTTCTTT. This gives the protein CSATQGGTEAFF. This sequence joins TRBV29-1 and TRBJ1-1; TRBD1 aligns across 7 bases. V shed 7 bases, J shed 4 bases, and the junction held 6 bases outside the gene matches. The CDR3 extends over 12 amino acids. The germline V gene has CDR1 SQVTM and CDR2 ANQGSEA.

The V and J genes are TRBV7-2 and TRBJ2-5; D is perhaps TRBD2 (6 bases). Germline CDR1 reads SGHTA; CDR2 reads FQGNSA. The ends were cut back, 6 bases at V and 5 bases at J, with 16 bases in the middle. The CDR3 runs 14 residues. The CDR3 spells CASSLGAEGETQYF. The CDR3 nucleotides are TGTGCCAGCAGTCTCGGGGCGGAGGGCGAGACCCAGTACTTC.

The chain employs TRBV15 and TRBJ1-3, with TRBD1 identical over 8 bases. Germline V gene sequence: CDR1 LNHNV, CDR2 YYDKDF (reference sequence). This CDR3 comprises 13 residues. V trimming: 8 bases; J trimming: 4 bases; junction bases outside the gene matches: 4. This chain's CDR3 is CATGQGYGNTIYF. The CDR3 DNA reads as TGTGCCACCGGACAGGGTTACGGAAACACCATATATTTT.

The gene calls are TRBV29-1 and TRBJ1-5, with a tentative D call TRBD1 (6 bases). CDR1 is SQVTM, CDR2 ANQGSEA, per germline. Deletions cut 4 bases from V and 7 bases from J, with 14 bases between. This CDR3 spans 13 amino acids. The CDR3 is CSVVGGGGQPQHF. CDR3 DNA sequence: TGCAGCGTTGTGGGGGGCGGGGGCCAGCCCCAGCATTTT.

The chain combines TRBV18 with TRBJ2-7, with unresolved D. There are 13 residues in the CDR3. The germline V gene encodes CDR1 KGHSH and CDR2 LQKENI. Between the trimmed V and J ends, which lost 3 bases and 6 bases, there was a span of 12 bases. CDR3: CASSPMEFGEQYF. The CDR3 DNA reads as TGTGCCAGCTCACCTATGGAGTTTGGCGAGCAGTACTTC.

This CDR3 is CSVVSGNSLPNYGYTF. The CDR3 bases are TGCAGCGTTGTATCGGGGAATAGTTTACCTAACTATGGCTACACCTTC. The genes are TRBV29-1 and TRBJ1-2; D remains unclear. In germline, CDR1 is SQVTM, CDR2 ANQGSEA. The CDR3 contains 16 residues. V lost 4 bases to trimming and J lost 0 bases, with 18 bases between them.